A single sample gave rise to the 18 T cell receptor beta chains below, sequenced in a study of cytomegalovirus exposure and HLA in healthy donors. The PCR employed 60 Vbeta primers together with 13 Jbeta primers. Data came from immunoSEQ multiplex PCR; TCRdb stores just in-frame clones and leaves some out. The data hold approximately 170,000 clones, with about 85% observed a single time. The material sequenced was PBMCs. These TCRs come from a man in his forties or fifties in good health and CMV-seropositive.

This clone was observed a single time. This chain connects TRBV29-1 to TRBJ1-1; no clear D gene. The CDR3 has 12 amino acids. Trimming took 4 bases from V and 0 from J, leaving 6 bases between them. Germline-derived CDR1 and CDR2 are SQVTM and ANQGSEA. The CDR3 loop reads CSVGGMNTEAFF. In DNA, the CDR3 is TGCAGCGTTGGAGGGATGAACACTGAAGCTTTCTTT.

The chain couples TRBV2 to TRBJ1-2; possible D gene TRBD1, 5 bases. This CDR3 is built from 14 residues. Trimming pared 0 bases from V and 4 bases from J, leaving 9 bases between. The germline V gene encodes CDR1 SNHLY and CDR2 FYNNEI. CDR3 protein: CASSEARQLYGYTF. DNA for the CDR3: TGTGCCAGCAGTGAAGCGCGACAGCTCTATGGCTACACCTTC. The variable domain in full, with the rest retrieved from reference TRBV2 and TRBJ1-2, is EPEVTQTPSHQVTQMGQEVILRCVPISNHLYFYWYRQILGQKVEFLVSFYNNEISEKSEIFDDQFSVERPDGSNFTLKIRSTKLEDSAMYFCASSEARQLYGYTFGSGTRLTVV.

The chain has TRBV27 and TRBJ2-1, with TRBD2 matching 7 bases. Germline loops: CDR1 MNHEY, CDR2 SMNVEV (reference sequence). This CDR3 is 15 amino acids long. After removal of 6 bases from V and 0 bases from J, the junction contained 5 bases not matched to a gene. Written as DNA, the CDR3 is TGTGCCAGCAGACGACTAGCTAGCTCCTACAATGAGCAGTTCTTC. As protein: CASRRLASSYNEQFF.

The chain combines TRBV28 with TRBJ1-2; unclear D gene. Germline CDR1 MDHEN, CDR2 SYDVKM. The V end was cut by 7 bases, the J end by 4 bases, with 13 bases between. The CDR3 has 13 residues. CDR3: CASTQVASYGYTF. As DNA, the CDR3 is TGTGCCAGCACCCAGGTGGCAAGCTATGGCTACACCTTC.

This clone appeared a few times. The CDR3 here is CASSKGSGNQPQHF. CDR3 nucleotide sequence: TGTGCCAGCAGCAAAGGGAGCGGCAATCAGCCCCAGCATTTT. This sequence joins TRBV11-2 and TRBJ1-5; no clear D gene. Germline loops: CDR1 SGHAT, CDR2 FQNNGV. V was trimmed by 5 bases and J by 2 bases, leaving 10 bases between them. The CDR3 covers 14 residues. The full variable domain, in which reference TRBV11-2 and TRBJ1-5 provide the parts outside the CDR3, is EAGVAQSPRYKIIEKRQSVAFWCNPISGHATLYWYQQILGQGPKLLIQFQNNGVVDDSQLPKDRFSAERLKGVDSTLKIQPAKLEDSAVYLCASSKGSGNQPQHFGDGTRLSIL.

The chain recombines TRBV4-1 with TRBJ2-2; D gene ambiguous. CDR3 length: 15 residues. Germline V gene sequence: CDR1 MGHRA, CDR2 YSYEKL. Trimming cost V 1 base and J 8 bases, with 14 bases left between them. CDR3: CASSQAVDIRGELFF. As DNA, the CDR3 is TGCGCCAGCAGCCAAGCCGTCGACATCCGTGGGGAGCTGTTTTTT.

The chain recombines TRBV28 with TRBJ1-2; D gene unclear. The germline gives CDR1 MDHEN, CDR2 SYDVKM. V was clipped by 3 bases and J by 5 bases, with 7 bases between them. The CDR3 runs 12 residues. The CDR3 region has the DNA TGTGCCAGCAGTTTCGTGCGATATGGCTACACCTTC. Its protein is CASSFVRYGYTF.

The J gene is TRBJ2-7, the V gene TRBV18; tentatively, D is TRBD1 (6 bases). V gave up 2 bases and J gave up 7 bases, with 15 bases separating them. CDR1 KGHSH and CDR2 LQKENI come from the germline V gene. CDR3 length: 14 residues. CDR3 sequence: CASSPTGRSEEQYF. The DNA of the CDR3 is TGTGCCAGCTCACCAACAGGGAGATCGGAAGAGCAGTACTTC. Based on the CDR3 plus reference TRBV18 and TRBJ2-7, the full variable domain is NAGVMQNPRHLVRRRGQEARLRCSPMKGHSHVYWYRQLPEEGLKFMVYLQKENIIDESGMPKERFSAEFPKEGPSILRIQQVVRGDSAAYFCASSPTGRSEEQYFGPGTRLTVT.

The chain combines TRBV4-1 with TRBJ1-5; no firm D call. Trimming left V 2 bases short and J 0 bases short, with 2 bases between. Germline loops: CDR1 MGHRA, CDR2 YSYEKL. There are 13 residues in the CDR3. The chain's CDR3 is CASSQYSNQPQHF. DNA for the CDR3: TGCGCCAGCAGCCAATATAGCAATCAGCCCCAGCATTTT.

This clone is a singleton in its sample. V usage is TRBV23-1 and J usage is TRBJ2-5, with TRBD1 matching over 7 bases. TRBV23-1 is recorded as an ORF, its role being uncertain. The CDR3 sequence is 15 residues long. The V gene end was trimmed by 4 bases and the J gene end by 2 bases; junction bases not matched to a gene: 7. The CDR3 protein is CASSPPGQPQETQYF. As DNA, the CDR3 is TGCGCCAGCAGTCCCCCGGGACAGCCACAAGAGACCCAGTACTTC.

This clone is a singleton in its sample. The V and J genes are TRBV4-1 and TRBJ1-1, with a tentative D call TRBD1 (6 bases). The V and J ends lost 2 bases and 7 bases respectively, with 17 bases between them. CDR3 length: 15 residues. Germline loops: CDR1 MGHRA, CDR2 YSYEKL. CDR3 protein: CASSQTVGTSHEAFF. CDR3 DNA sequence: TGCGCCAGCAGCCAAACAGTGGGGACATCTCATGAAGCTTTCTTT.

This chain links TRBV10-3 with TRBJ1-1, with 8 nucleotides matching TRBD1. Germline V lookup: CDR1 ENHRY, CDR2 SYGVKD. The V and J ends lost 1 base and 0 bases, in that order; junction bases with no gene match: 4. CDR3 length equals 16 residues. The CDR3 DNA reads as TGTGCCATCAGTGAGTTGGCGGGACAGGTGAACACTGAAGCTTTCTTT. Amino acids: CAISELAGQVNTEAFF.

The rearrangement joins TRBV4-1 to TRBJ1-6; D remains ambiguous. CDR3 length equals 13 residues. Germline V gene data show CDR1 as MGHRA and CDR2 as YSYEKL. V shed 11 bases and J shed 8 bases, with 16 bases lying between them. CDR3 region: CASRSEPDSPLHF. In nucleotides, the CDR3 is TGCGCCTCCAGGTCGGAACCCGATTCACCCCTCCACTTT.

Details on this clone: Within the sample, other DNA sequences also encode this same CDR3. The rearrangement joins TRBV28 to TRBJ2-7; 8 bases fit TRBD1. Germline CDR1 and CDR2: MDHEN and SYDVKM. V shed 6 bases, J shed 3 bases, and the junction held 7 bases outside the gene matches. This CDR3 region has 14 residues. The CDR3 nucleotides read TGTGCCAGCAGCTCTCCTGGACAGGGCTACGAGCAGTACTTC. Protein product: CASSSPGQGYEQYF.

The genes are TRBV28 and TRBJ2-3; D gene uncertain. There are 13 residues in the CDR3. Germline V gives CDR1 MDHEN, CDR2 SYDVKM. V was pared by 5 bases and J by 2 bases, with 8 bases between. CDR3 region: CASSPYFTDTQYF. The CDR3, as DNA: TGTGCCAGCAGTCCCTACTTCACAGATACGCAGTATTTT.

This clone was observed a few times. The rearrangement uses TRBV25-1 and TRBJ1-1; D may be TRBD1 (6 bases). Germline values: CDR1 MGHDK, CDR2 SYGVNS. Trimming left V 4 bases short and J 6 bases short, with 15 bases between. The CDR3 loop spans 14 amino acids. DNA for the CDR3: TGTGCCAGCAGTGTGGACAGCAATAGGGCTGAAGCTTTCTTT. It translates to CASSVDSNRAEAFF.

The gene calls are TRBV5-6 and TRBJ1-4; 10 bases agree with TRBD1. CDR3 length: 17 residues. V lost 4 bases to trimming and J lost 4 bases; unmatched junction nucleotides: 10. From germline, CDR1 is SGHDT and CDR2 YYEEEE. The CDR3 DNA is TGTGCCAGCAGCACCATGTTGGACAGGGGGGTTAATGAAAAACTGTTTTTT. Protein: CASSTMLDRGVNEKLFF.

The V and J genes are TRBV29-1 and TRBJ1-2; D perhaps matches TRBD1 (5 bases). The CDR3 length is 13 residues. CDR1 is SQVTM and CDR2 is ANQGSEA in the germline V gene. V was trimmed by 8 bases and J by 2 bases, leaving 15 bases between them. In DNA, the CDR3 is TGCAGCTTTTCCCCGGGGGGGAACTATGGCTACACCTTC. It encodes CSFSPGGNYGYTF. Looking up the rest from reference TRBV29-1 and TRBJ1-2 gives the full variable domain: SAVISQKPSRDICQRGTSLTIQCQVDSQVTMMFWYRQQPGQSLTLIATANQGSEATYESGFVIDKFPISRPNLTFSTLTVSNMSPEDSSIYLCSFSPGGNYGYTFGSGTRLTVV.